The T cell receptor beta chain under discussion was sequenced for a study of cytomegalovirus exposure and HLA in healthy donors. Study-wide results and limits: Among TCR beta chains of equal frequency, HLA-associated ones were more clonally expanded in a later analysis. V- and J-gene trimming in TCR beta was tied to a missense DCLRE1C variant by an analysis performed later.

For this clone: The antigen is not known.

PCR employed 60 Vbeta and 13 Jbeta primers. The table came from immunoSEQ multiplex PCR; TCRdb's copy has only in-frame clones and leaves some out. The table shows 100,000 to 120,000 clones, with approximately 83% occurring only once. The CDR3 is 16 amino acids. V shed 3 bases and J 6 bases; nucleotides not matched to a gene: 6. Germline lookup yields CDR1 SGHRS and CDR2 YFSETQ. All the people who gave samples were healthy bone marrow donors. Input material: PBMCs. The chain has TRBV5-1 and TRBJ2-1, with 13 bases lining up with TRBD2. This clonotype was obtained from a man in his forties in good health and CMV-seronegative. In DNA form, the CDR3 reads TGCGCCAGCAGCTCCGGACTAGCGGGGGCCATCAATGAGCAGTTCTTC. Amino acid sequence: CASSSGLAGAINEQFF.